Listed here are 5 T cell receptor beta chains from one sample, sequenced in a study of T cells after yellow fever vaccination. TCRdb re-derived calls from the 5' RACE reads in MiXCR, one entry per CDR3 protein. The profile covers about 360,000 distinct CDR3 sequences, with approximately 5.7% appearing a single time and 14% to 15% taken by the ten largest. Specimen: PBMCs, collected 5 days after the yellow fever booster vaccination. Receptors were obtained from a man between 25 and 39 years old who received the YFV17D yellow fever vaccine.

Comments on this clonotype: Compared with germline, one end of the junction differs, possibly owing to a read error. This chain uses TRBV20-1 with TRBJ2-2; the match to TRBD2 covers 7 bases. Germline V gene sequence: CDR1 DFQATT, CDR2 SNEGSKA (reference sequence). This CDR3 comprises 17 residues. CDR3 DNA sequence: TGCTGTGCTAGAGATGCTGGGGCGGGAGCGAACACCGGGGAGCTGTTTTTT. Amino acid sequence: CCARDAGAGANTGELFF.

This clonotype came up a few times. The rearrangement uses TRBV7-2 and TRBJ2-5; TRBD1 is a possible D gene (6 bases). Trimming left V 7 bases short and J 5 bases short, with 23 bases between. Germline V lookup: CDR1 SGHTA, CDR2 FQGNSA. The length of the CDR3 is 16 residues. CDR3 coding DNA: TGTGCCAGCACCGTACAGGGACCTCATTCAGGGGAGACCCAGTACTTC. It specifies CASTVQGPHSGETQYF. The full variable domain, its missing parts supplied by reference TRBV7-2 and TRBJ2-5, is GAGVSQSPSNKVTEKGKDVELRCDPISGHTALYWYRQSLGQGLEFLIYFQGNSAPDKSGLPSDRFSAERTGGSVSTLTIQRTQQEDSAVYLCASTVQGPHSGETQYFGPGTRLLVL.

This clonotype was counted between two and nine times. V and J are TRBV2 and TRBJ2-7; possible D gene TRBD1, 6 bases. The CDR3 spans 14 residues. Trimming shortened V by 3 bases and J by 2 bases, and 11 bases separated the two germline ends. Per germline, CDR1 SNHLY and CDR2 FYNNEI. CDR3 in DNA: TGTGCCAGCAGTGAGAGGGGGAATACCTACGAGCAGTACTTC. Translation gives CASSERGNTYEQYF. Drawing the rest from reference TRBV2 and TRBJ2-7, the complete variable domain is EPEVTQTPSHQVTQMGQEVILRCVPISNHLYFYWYRQILGQKVEFLVSFYNNEISEKSEIFDDQFSVERPDGSNFTLKIRSTKLEDSAMYFCASSERGNTYEQYFGPGTRLTVT.

The table lists this clonotype with many counts. V gene TRBV20-1 combines with J gene TRBJ2-1; 11 bases agree with TRBD2. Trimming removed 1 base from V and 2 bases from J; junction bases left unmatched: 4. Germline CDR1 reads DFQATT; CDR2 reads SNEGSKA (reference sequence). This CDR3 is built from 16 residues. CDR3 nucleotide sequence: TGCAGTGCTAGAGGTCCGGGACTAGCGGCCTACAATGAGCAGTTCTTC. It encodes CSARGPGLAAYNEQFF.

The chain is built from TRBV29-1 and TRBJ2-7, with 7 bases lining up with TRBD2. This CDR3 is built from 15 residues. CDR1 SQVTM and CDR2 ANQGSEA come from the germline V gene. Germline trimming cut 0 bases from V and 4 bases from J; bases unmatched to any gene: 9. The CDR3: CSVEDRWGGGYEQYF. CDR3 nucleotide sequence: TGCAGCGTTGAAGATAGGTGGGGGGGAGGGTACGAGCAGTACTTC.